These 13 T cell receptor beta chains originate from one sample sequenced in a study of T-cell memory formation after mild COVID-19. Each CDR3 protein is one row after TCRdb ran MiXCR on the 5' RACE reads. This sample yields just over 60,000 distinct CDR3 sequences, of which over 8.5% are seen a single time; 1.1% belongs to the top ten. The sequencing sample was made of PBMCs or a T cell subset sorted from them (not recorded which). The receptors shown here come from a man aged 18 to 30 who had mild COVID-19 (a few samples of this study predate the infection). Cell type and time point are not known.

The chain uses TRBV20-1 and TRBJ2-1, with D perhaps TRBD2 (5 bases). The germline V gene has CDR1 DFQATT and CDR2 SNEGSKA (reference sequence). The CDR3 loop spans 16 amino acids. Trimming removed 0 bases from V and 11 bases from J, with 23 bases in between. The CDR3 DNA follows: TGCAGTGCTAGAGATTTCCTAGCCCGATTTCGTGGGAAGCAGTTCTTC. Its translation: CSARDFLARFRGKQFF.

The V and J genes are TRBV28 and TRBJ1-6; 8 bases map to TRBD1. The ends lost 8 bases at V and 8 bases at J; junction bases unmatched: 5. The CDR3 is 13 residues long. From germline, CDR1 is MDHEN and CDR2 SYDVKM. The CDR3 is CASSPGQDSPLHF. CDR3 coding DNA: TGTGCCAGCTCTCCGGGACAGGATTCACCCCTCCACTTT.

This clonotype was found a few times. This chain joins TRBV7-9 and TRBJ2-5; TRBD2 matches at 12 bases. V gave up 5 bases and J gave up 3 bases; unmatched junction bases: 13. In germline, CDR1 is SEHNR, CDR2 FQNEAQ (reference sequence). This CDR3 has 18 residues. The CDR3 is CASSPRGRASGGEETQYF. The CDR3 nucleotides read TGTGCCAGCAGCCCCCGTGGCCGCGCTAGCGGGGGGGAAGAGACCCAGTACTTC.

This clonotype occurred many times. The chain is built from TRBV7-9 and TRBJ2-3; D is unresolved. V was clipped by 3 bases and J by 3 bases, with 7 bases between them. The CDR3 totals 13 residues. The germline gives CDR1 SEHNR, CDR2 FQNEAQ (reference sequence). In nucleotides, the CDR3 is TGTGCCAGCAGCTTTTCCGGGACAGATACGCAGTATTTT. Translated: CASSFSGTDTQYF.

This chain connects TRBV2 to TRBJ2-2, with 11 bases fitting TRBD2. Germline V gives CDR1 SNHLY, CDR2 FYNNEI. Trimming at V came to 8 bases and at J to 4 bases, leaving 0 bases not matched to a gene. CDR3 length: 13 amino acids. This CDR3 reads CASGLAGTGELFF. The CDR3 DNA sequence: TGTGCCAGCGGACTAGCGGGCACCGGGGAGCTGTTTTTT.

V usage is TRBV29-1 and J usage is TRBJ1-1; D uncertain. Between the trimmed V and J ends, which lost 2 bases and 11 bases, there was a span of 12 bases. CDR3 size: 11 residues. The germline gives CDR1 SQVTM, CDR2 ANQGSEA. The CDR3 loop reads CSVEITVLAFF. The CDR3 DNA follows: TGCAGCGTTGAAATCACGGTCTTGGCTTTCTTT. Complete variable domain (other parts from reference TRBV29-1 and TRBJ1-1): SAVISQKPSRDICQRGTSLTIQCQVDSQVTMMFWYRQQPGQSLTLIATANQGSEATYESGFVIDKFPISRPNLTFSTLTVSNMSPEDSSIYLCSVEITVLAFFGQGTRLTVV.

This clonotype has a handful of counts. The rearrangement joins TRBV3-1 to TRBJ2-3; 7 bases fit TRBD2. J was trimmed by 1 base and V by 1 base; bases with no gene match: 2. This CDR3 spans 15 amino acids. The germline gives CDR1 LGHDT, CDR2 YNNKEL (reference sequence). CDR3 DNA sequence: TGTGCCAGCAGCCAAGGCCGGGGGGGCACAGATACGCAGTATTTT. Its translation is CASSQGRGGTDTQYF.

This clonotype was found many times. The chain carries TRBV6-6 and TRBJ1-3; D is perhaps TRBD1 (5 bases). Germline CDR1 MNHNY, CDR2 SVGAGI (reference sequence). This CDR3 is 18 amino acids long. V was clipped by 2 bases and J by 0 bases, with 17 bases between them. CDR3 sequence: CASSYTLRDGRSGNTIYF. The CDR3 nucleotides read TGTGCCAGCAGTTACACCCTTCGGGACGGACGCTCTGGAAACACCATATATTTT.

This clonotype showed up many times. V usage is TRBV7-2 and J usage is TRBJ2-3; D unresolved. Trimming took off 4 bases at V and 7 bases at J, with 6 bases between the two ends. The germline V gene encodes CDR1 SGHTA and CDR2 FQGNSA. The CDR3 sequence is 11 residues long. The CDR3 nucleotides are TGTGCCAGCAGCTCCCATAATACGCAGTATTTT. This translates into CASSSHNTQYF.

This clonotype was recorded a few times. The chain carries TRBV5-1 and TRBJ1-1; TRBD1 is a possible D gene (5 bases). This CDR3 has 13 residues. Between the trimmed V and J ends, which lost 0 bases and 6 bases, there was a span of 9 bases. Germline CDR1 SGHRS, CDR2 YFSETQ. The CDR3 loop reads CASSLGRDSEAFF. CDR3 nucleotide sequence: TGCGCCAGCAGCTTGGGCAGGGACTCTGAAGCTTTCTTT.

The chain carries TRBV7-8 and TRBJ2-7; no firm D call. Germline V lookup: CDR1 SGHVS, CDR2 FQNEAQ. CDR3 length equals 13 residues. V shed 5 bases and J shed 1 base, with 9 bases lying between them. The CDR3 region is CASSRAGSYEQYV. The DNA for the CDR3 is TGTGCCAGCAGCCGAGCTGGGTCCTACGAGCAGTACGTC.

This clonotype turned up a few times. This chain links TRBV7-3 with TRBJ2-5; 14 positions agree with TRBD2. The CDR3 extends over 15 amino acids. In germline, CDR1 is SGHTA, CDR2 FQGTGA. Trimming cost V 5 bases and J 5 bases; bases outside gene matches: 4. CDR3 nucleotide sequence: TGTGCCAGCAGCCGGGGACTAGCGGGGGAGGAGACCCAGTACTTC. Encoded protein: CASSRGLAGEETQYF.

This sequence joins TRBV6-1 and TRBJ2-6, with D possibly matching TRBD2 (5 bases). V was clipped by 3 bases and J by 1 base, with 10 bases between them. The CDR3 consists of 16 residues. Germline V gene lookup returns CDR1 MNHNS and CDR2 SASEGT. CDR3: CASSDVPGSGANVLTF. CDR3 bases: TGTGCCAGCAGTGATGTGCCGGGGTCTGGGGCCAACGTCCTGACTTTC.